These T cell receptor beta chains were read from a single sample in a study of cytomegalovirus exposure and HLA in healthy donors. Here immunoSEQ multiplex PCR was the method, and the copy in TCRdb shows in-frame clones only, minus some. The sample has some 140,000 clones, approximately 84% seen once. Specimen: PBMCs. These receptors came from a man under 40 in good health and CMV-seropositive. Each CDR3 is given with its conserved first and last residue. D genes are given only for firm matches.

d_call: -; v_call: TRBV10-2; j_call: TRBJ2-7; cdr3_nt: TGCGCCAGCAAGGGGCGACGGGGGGAGCAGTACTTC; cdr3_aa: CASKGRRGEQYF
d_call: -; v_call: TRBV7-3; j_call: TRBJ2-1; cdr3_nt: TGTGCCAGCAGCCCCTTGCCAGGCGAGCAGTTCTTC; cdr3_aa: CASSPLPGEQFF
d_call: -; v_call: TRBV5-4; j_call: TRBJ2-2; cdr3_nt: TGTGCCAGCAGCGGATCCGACGCTAGGGGTGCCACCGGGGAGCTGTTTTTT; cdr3_aa: CASSGSDARGATGELFF
d_call: TRBD1; v_call: TRBV30; j_call: TRBJ1-2; cdr3_nt: TGTGCCTGGAGTTTTCGCCGGGACAGCAATGGCTACACCTTC; cdr3_aa: CAWSFRRDSNGYTF
d_call: -; v_call: TRBV5-6; j_call: TRBJ2-7; cdr3_nt: TGTGCCAGCAAACGGGGGGCCCGGATCGAGCAGTACTTC; cdr3_aa: CASKRGARIEQYF
d_call: TRBD2; v_call: TRBV7-6; j_call: TRBJ2-2; cdr3_nt: TGTGCCAGCAGCTTAGGGCTAGCGGTGAACACCGGGGAGCTGTTTTTT; cdr3_aa: CASSLGLAVNTGELFF
d_call: TRBD2; v_call: TRBV25-1; j_call: TRBJ2-5; cdr3_nt: TGTGCCAGCACCGATAGCGGGGGGGCCGGAGAGACCCAGTACTTC; cdr3_aa: CASTDSGGAGETQYF
d_call: -; v_call: TRBV15; j_call: TRBJ1-2; cdr3_nt: TGTGCCACCAGCAAAGCAGGGGATTGGGAAGCTGGCTACACCTTC; cdr3_aa: CATSKAGDWEAGYTF
d_call: -; v_call: TRBV27; j_call: TRBJ1-2; cdr3_nt: TGTGCCAGCAGGCCAGGACAGTACTATGGCTACACCTTC; cdr3_aa: CASRPGQYYGYTF
d_call: TRBD1; v_call: TRBV5-1; j_call: TRBJ2-5; cdr3_nt: TGCGCCAGCAGCCTCGGGACAGAAGGAGAGACCCAGTACTTC; cdr3_aa: CASSLGTEGETQYF
d_call: -; v_call: TRBV5-1; j_call: TRBJ2-1; cdr3_nt: TGCGCCAGCAGCTTGGGGGCAGGGAGGTCCTACAATGAGCAGTTCTTC; cdr3_aa: CASSLGAGRSYNEQFF
d_call: -; v_call: TRBV7-2; j_call: TRBJ2-6; cdr3_nt: TGTGCCAGCAGCTTACCTGGGGCGCTCGGGGCCAACGTCCTGACTTTC; cdr3_aa: CASSLPGALGANVLTF
d_call: TRBD1; v_call: TRBV6-5; j_call: TRBJ1-2; cdr3_nt: TGTGCCAGCAGTTACGCTTGGACAGGGACTAACTATGGCTACACCTTC; cdr3_aa: CASSYAWTGTNYGYTF
d_call: TRBD1; v_call: TRBV27; j_call: TRBJ2-7; cdr3_nt: TGTGCCAGCAGTTTATCGACAGGGTCCTACGAGCAGTACTTC; cdr3_aa: CASSLSTGSYEQYF
d_call: TRBD1; v_call: TRBV7-9; j_call: TRBJ1-5; cdr3_nt: TGTGCCAGCAGCGCAGGGGGGTTCAGCAATCAGCCCCAGCATTTT; cdr3_aa: CASSAGGFSNQPQHF